This is a list of T cell receptor beta chains from one sample in a study of tumor-infiltrating lymphocytes in primary liver carcinoma. TCRdb called the multiplex PCR reads again in MiXCR, with one record for every CDR3 protein. Among 100,000 to 150,000 distinct CDR3 sequences listed, roughly three fifths were seen once. Sequences were obtained from liver tumor tissue from sampling region 3. These receptors originate from a woman in her sixties or seventies with primary liver carcinoma and hepatitis B virus infection. The conserved cysteine and the conserved F or W are not part of the CDR3 here. Size is stated for part of the rows, as once, few or many counts, or as a class when the clone is expanded.

>.|TRBV11-2
ASSFGVQEQY
>.|TRBV14
ASSQDRERTRKPKF
>once|TRBV7-9
ASGPPGGSSYNEQF
>many|TRBV28
ASSPLASLDYGYT
>.|TRBV11-1
AISQGRRGYT
>.|TRBV28
ASSLLGGPYGYT
>.|TRBV20-1
STLGTSGSRGTKNIQY
>.|TRBV4-1
AGSRGTGELF
>few|TRBV12-5
ASGLVIGGQVAGGTHNEQF
>.|TRBV30
PWNVGSGRSDTQY
>few|TRBV19
ASNLLAGDINEQF
>few|TRBV28
ASSPFSNQPQH
>many|TRBV12-3/TRBV12-4
ASSFRQGFQETQY
>many|TRBV5-4
ASSFGQLDTGELF
>.|TRBV11-2
ASSFLHGPSHEQY
>.|TRBV24-1
ATSDTNWQETQY
>.|TRBV7-3
ASSPRVTGSGANVLT
>.|TRBV28
ASSLWLMTRRELF
>.|TRBV19
ASSSGTGAASNQPQH
>large|TRBV11-3
ASSQDGLNTEAF
>.|TRBV7-9
ASGFQQGNTEAL
>.|TRBV29-1
SVHRNYNEKF
>many|TRBV29-1
SVAGGWNQPQH
>.|TRBV29-1
SGEVWAGDYEQY
>many|TRBV30
AWSVHRGETQY
>.|TRBV2
ASTRQGVGTGELF
>many|TRBV29-1
SVGKGSNTGELF
>once|TRBV6-1
ASSRDRGRGCT
>few|TRBV6-5
VSSYEPNTEAF
>.|TRBV6-1
ASSQGQTSTEAF
>many|TRBV29-1
SVADSPAQPQH
>.|TRBV11-2
TSNDGRNTNTGELF
>many|TRBV4-1
ASSLDPGGKNQPQH
>many|TRBV5-6
ASSLGGKYGQF
>.|TRBV6-2/TRBV6-3
ASWVTANNEQP
>.|TRBV5-1
ASSLAGTSPSDNEQF
>.|TRBV11-2
ASSLGGTSEQF
>.|TRBV11-2
ASSLRLAVQGNTGEMF
>.|TRBV11-2
ASSFLAGLSTRELF
>.|TRBV11-1
AGSLARSYEQY
>.|TRBV6-5
ASNSGGTTGICGSPLH
>.|TRBV28
ASSLGVGRNEQY
>many|TRBV6-1
ASSSRHLYEQY
>.|TRBV4-1
ASSQEVRQTTRDTRY
>.|TRBV11-3
ASSRVAGAVNEQF
>many|TRBV5-4
ASSLPGTGGMGELF
>.|TRBV10-2
ASRALESVNQQF
>many|TRBV6-5
ASSYSGLAGGFAGELF
>.|TRBV30
AWSMEQSGTQY
>many|TRBV12-3/TRBV12-4
ASSFWLRNTQY
>few|TRBV18
ASSPQGNFADTQY
>.|TRBV11-2
DCSCGLGRTDTQY
>few|TRBV11-3
ASSLGRLAGNIGELF